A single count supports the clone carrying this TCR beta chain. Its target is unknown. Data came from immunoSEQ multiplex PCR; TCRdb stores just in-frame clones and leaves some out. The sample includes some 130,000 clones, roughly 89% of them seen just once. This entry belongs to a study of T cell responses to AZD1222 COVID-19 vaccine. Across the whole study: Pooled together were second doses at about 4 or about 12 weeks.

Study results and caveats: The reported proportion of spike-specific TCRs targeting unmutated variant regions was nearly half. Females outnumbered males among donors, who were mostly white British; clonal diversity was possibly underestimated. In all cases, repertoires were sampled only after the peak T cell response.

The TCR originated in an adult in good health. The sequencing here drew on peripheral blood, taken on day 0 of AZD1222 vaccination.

The CDR3 nucleotides read TGTGCCAGCAGCGGGACGGACTCTGGAAACACCATATATTTT. This sequence encodes CASSGTDSGNTIYF. The chain has TRBV9 and TRBJ1-3; no clear D. V was cut by 3 bases and J by 0 bases, with 7 bases left in between. The CDR3 totals 14 residues. Germline CDR1 and CDR2: SGDLS and YYNGEE.